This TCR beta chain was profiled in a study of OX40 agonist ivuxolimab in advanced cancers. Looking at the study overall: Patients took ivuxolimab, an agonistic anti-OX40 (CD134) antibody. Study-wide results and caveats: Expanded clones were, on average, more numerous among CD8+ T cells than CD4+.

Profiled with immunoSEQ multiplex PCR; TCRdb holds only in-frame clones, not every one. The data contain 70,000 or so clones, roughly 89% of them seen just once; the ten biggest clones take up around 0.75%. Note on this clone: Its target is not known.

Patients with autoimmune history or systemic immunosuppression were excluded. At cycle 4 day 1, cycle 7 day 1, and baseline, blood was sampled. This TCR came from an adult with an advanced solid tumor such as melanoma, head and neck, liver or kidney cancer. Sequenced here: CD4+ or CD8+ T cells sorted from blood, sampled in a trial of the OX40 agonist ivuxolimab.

The CDR3 spells CASSRAGGVGNTIYF. CDR3 DNA sequence: TGTGCCAGCAGTAGGGCGGGGGGCGTTGGAAACACCATATATTTT. The chain couples TRBV27 to TRBJ1-3; D possibly corresponds to TRBD1 (6 bases). CDR1 and CDR2 (germline): MNHEY, SMNVEV (reference sequence). Trimming took off 5 bases at V and 3 bases at J, with 14 bases between the two ends. The CDR3 sequence is 15 residues long.